A single sample is the source of the 12 T cell receptor beta chains below, sequenced in a study of patients and donors after allogeneic stem cell transplantation. From the RT-PCR reads, TCRdb called clonotypes with MiXCR, one entry per CDR3 protein. Here the sample spans 150,000 to 200,000 distinct CDR3 sequences, around two fifths being singletons. The specimen sequenced was blood, either unsorted or a sorted T cell fraction (not recorded which). The receptors originated from a human donor who was either an allogeneic HSCT recipient or a stem cell or donor lymphocyte infusion donor (not recorded which). It is not recorded whose cells these are; they may come from a transplant donor.

V is TRBV6-2 or TRBV6-3 and J is TRBJ1-1; no firm D call. Trimming cost V 3 bases and J 6 bases, with 14 bases left between them. Per germline, CDR1 MNHEY and CDR2 SVGEGT. This CDR3 contains 14 residues. The CDR3 loop reads CASSYVGGSPEAFF. Written as DNA, the CDR3 is TGTGCCAGCAGTTATGTCGGTGGGTCCCCTGAAGCTTTCTTT.

In its sample, this clonotype was seen a few times. The chain links TRBV12-3 or TRBV12-4 to TRBJ2-7; 8 positions agree with TRBD1. J gave up 6 bases and V 2 bases, and 0 bases lay outside the gene matches. The CDR3 consists of 12 residues. CDR3 protein: CASSLTGGEQYF. CDR3 nucleotide sequence: TGTGCCAGCAGTTTAACAGGGGGCGAGCAGTACTTC.

The gene calls are TRBV20-1 and TRBJ2-7; D is possibly TRBD2 (5 bases). Trimming cost V 0 bases and J 5 bases, with 20 bases left between them. This CDR3 has 16 residues. In germline, CDR1 is DFQATT, CDR2 SNEGSKA (reference sequence). CDR3 sequence (DNA): TGCAGTGCTAGAGATCTTTCGAGGGCTTGGGGAAACGAGCAGTACTTC. This codes for CSARDLSRAWGNEQYF.

This clonotype turned up a few times. This CDR3 is CLPPGQGTSNSPLHF. In nucleotides, the CDR3 is TGCCTCCCCCCGGGACAGGGAACCTCTAATTCACCCCTCCACTTT. This rearrangement joins TRBV20-1 to TRBJ1-6; 9 bases fit TRBD1. The CDR3 length is 15 residues. Per the germline V gene, CDR1 is DFQATT and CDR2 is SNEGSKA (reference sequence).

This clonotype was seen more than once but under ten times. The rearrangement links TRBV21-1 to TRBJ1-2; TRBD1, the D gene given by the table, was not confirmed from the DNA. TRBV21-1 is deemed a pseudogene. This CDR3 region has 14 residues. The DNA of the CDR3 is TGTGCCAGCAGCAAGTATGCCGGGACAGTTGGCTACACCTTC. Its translation is CASSKYAGTVGYTF.

This clonotype was seen more than once but under ten times. The CDR3 DNA reads as TGTGCCAGCAGCGCAGAGCCCCGTGGCTACACCTTC. It encodes CASSAEPRGYTF. The chain recombines TRBV9 with TRBJ1-2; no definite D call. Trimming shortened V by 3 bases and J by 7 bases, and 10 bases separated the two germline ends. In germline, CDR1 is SGDLS, CDR2 YYNGEE. The CDR3 is 12 residues long.

The chain has TRBV2 and TRBJ1-4, with D possibly being TRBD1 (6 bases). V lost 6 bases, J lost 2 bases, and 13 bases lay in between. The CDR3 totals 15 residues. Germline V lookup: CDR1 SNHLY, CDR2 FYNNEI. Here the CDR3 DNA reads TGTGCCAGCAGCGCCATTGACAGGACTAATGAAAAACTGTTTTTT. Residues: CASSAIDRTNEKLFF.

The chain joins TRBV3-1 to TRBJ2-3; 8 nucleotides line up with TRBD1. The junction had 12 bases not matched to a gene; V was cut back by 6 bases and J by 1 base. Germline values: CDR1 LGHDT, CDR2 YNNKEL (reference sequence). This CDR3 comprises 17 residues. The CDR3 DNA follows: TGTGCCAGCAGTCGCGAAATCGGGACAGGCGGCACAGATACGCAGTATTTT. Translating it yields CASSREIGTGGTDTQYF.

The gene calls are TRBV29-1 and TRBJ1-5; 10 bases align to TRBD1. V was pared by 6 bases and J by 4 bases, with 6 bases of the junction left unmatched. The CDR3 sequence is 14 residues long. CDR1 and CDR2 from the germline V gene are SQVTM and ANQGSEA. The CDR3, as DNA: TGCAGCGTGGTGGGACAGGGGTTGAATCAGCCCCAGCATTTT. Translating it yields CSVVGQGLNQPQHF.

This clonotype is deemed medium-sized. V usage is TRBV7-9 and J usage is TRBJ1-1; D is uncertain. Trimming cost V 1 base and J 8 bases, with 8 bases left between them. CDR1 and CDR2 from the germline V gene are SEHNR and FQNEAQ (reference sequence). The CDR3 is 12 residues long. The CDR3 region is CASSLGTDEAFF. The CDR3 DNA follows: TGTGCCAGCAGCTTAGGTACGGACGAAGCTTTCTTT. The full variable domain, with the rest looked up from reference TRBV7-9 and TRBJ1-1, is DTGVSQNPRHKITKRGQNVTFRCDPISEHNRLYWYRQTLGQGPEFLTYFQNEAQLEKSRLLSDRFSAERPKGSFSTLEIQRTEQGDSAMYLCASSLGTDEAFFGQGTRLTVV.

This clonotype was observed a handful of times. The chain is built from TRBV7-3 and TRBJ2-5, with no clear D. Germline lookup yields CDR1 SGHTA and CDR2 FQGTGA. Trimming removed 3 bases at V and 1 base at J, with 9 bases between. The CDR3 is 14 residues long. The CDR3 DNA reads TGTGCCAGCAGCTTTACTGGGATCCAAGAGACCCAGTACTTC. Protein sequence: CASSFTGIQETQYF.

This sequence joins TRBV6-5 and TRBJ2-1; D is uncertain. Trimming pared 5 bases from V and 3 bases from J, leaving 14 bases between. Looked up from germline, CDR1 is MNHEY and CDR2 is SVGAGI. The CDR3 spans 15 residues. The CDR3: CASSPLGEGYNEQFF. The CDR3 region has the DNA TGTGCCAGCAGTCCCCTTGGTGAAGGCTACAATGAGCAGTTCTTC.